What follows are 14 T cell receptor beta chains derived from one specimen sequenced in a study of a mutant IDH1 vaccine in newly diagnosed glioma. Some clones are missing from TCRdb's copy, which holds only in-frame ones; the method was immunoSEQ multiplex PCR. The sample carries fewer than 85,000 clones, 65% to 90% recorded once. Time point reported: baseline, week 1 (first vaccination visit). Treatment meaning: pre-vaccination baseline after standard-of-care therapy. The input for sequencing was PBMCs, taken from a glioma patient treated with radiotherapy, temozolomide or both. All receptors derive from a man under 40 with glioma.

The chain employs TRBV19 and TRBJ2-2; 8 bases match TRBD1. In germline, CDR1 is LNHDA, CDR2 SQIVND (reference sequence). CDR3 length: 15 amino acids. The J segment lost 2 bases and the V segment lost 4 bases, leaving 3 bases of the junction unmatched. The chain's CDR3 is CASSTDRGNTGELFF. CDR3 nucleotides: TGTGCCAGTAGTACAGACAGGGGAAACACCGGGGAGCTGTTTTTT.

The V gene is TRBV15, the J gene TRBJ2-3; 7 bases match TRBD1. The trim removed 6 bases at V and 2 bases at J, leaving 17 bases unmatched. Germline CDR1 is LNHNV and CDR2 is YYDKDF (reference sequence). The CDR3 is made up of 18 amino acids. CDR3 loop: CATRKKPRDSLHTDTQYF. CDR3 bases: TGTGCCACCAGAAAAAAACCCCGGGACAGCCTACACACAGATACGCAGTATTTT.

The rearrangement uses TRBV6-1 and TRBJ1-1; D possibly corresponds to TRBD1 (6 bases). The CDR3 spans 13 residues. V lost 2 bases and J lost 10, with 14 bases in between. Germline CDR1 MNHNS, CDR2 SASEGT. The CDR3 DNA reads TGTGCCAGCAGTGAATATCCCCAGGGGAGAGCTTTCTTT. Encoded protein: CASSEYPQGRAFF.

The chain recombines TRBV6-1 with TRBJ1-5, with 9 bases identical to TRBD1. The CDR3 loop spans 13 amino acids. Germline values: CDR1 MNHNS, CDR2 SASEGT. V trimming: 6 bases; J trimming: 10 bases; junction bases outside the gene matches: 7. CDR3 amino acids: CASREQGAGPQHF. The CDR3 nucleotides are TGTGCCAGCAGGGAACAGGGGGCTGGACCCCAGCATTTT.

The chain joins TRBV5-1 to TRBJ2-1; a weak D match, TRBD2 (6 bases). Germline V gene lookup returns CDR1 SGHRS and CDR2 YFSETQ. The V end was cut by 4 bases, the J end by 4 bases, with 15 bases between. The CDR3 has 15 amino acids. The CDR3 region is CASSLEGLSYNEQFF. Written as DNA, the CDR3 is TGCGCCAGCAGCCTTGAGGGACTGTCATACAATGAGCAGTTCTTC.

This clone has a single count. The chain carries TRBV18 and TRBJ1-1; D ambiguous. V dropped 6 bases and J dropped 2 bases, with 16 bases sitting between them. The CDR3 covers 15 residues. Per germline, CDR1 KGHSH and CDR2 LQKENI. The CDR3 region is CASSPKQLLNTEAFF. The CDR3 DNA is TGTGCCAGCTCCCCCAAGCAACTACTCAACACTGAAGCTTTCTTT.

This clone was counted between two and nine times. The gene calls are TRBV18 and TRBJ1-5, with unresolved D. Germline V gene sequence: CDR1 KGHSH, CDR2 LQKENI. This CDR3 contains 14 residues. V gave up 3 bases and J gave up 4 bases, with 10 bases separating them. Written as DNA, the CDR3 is TGTGCCAGCTCACCTCTGAGTGATAATCAGCCCCAGCATTTT. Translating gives CASSPLSDNQPQHF.

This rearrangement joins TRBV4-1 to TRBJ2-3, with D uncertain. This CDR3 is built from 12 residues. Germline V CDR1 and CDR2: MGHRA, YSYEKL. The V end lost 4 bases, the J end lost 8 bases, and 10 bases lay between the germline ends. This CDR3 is CASSPAIGTQYF. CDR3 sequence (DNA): TGCGCCAGCAGCCCGGCCATCGGTACGCAGTATTTT.

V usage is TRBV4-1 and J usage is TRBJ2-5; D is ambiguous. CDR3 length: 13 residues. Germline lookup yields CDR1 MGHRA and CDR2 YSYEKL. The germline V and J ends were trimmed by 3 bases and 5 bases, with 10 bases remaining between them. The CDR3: CASSQGFLETQYF. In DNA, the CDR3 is TGCGCCAGCAGCCAGGGGTTCCTCGAGACCCAGTACTTC.

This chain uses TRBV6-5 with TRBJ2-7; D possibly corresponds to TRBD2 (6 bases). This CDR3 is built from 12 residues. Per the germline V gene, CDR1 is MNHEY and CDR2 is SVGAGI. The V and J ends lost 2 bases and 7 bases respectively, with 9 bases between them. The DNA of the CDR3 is TGTGCCAGCAGTTACCAGGGACTGGAGCAGTACTTC. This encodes CASSYQGLEQYF.

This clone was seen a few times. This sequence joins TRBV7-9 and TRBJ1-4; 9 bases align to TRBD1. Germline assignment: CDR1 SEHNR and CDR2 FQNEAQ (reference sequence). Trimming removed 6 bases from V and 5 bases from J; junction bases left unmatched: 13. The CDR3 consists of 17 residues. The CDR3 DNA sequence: TGTGCCAGCAGTCATGGGACAGGGTTAAGTGTAAATGAAAAACTGTTTTTT. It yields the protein CASSHGTGLSVNEKLFF.

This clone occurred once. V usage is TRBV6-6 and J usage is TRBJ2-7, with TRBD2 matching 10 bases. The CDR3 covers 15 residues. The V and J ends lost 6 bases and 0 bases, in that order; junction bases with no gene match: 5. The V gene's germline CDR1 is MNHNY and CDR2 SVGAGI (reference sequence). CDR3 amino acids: CASSHSGGGSYEQYF. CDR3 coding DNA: TGTGCCAGCAGCCACAGCGGGGGGGGCTCCTACGAGCAGTACTTC.

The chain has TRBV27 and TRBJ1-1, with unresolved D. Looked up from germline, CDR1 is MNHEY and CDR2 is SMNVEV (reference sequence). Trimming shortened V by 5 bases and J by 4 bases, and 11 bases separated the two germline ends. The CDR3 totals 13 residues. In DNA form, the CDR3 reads TGTGCCAGCAGTAACGCCTGGGGCACTGAAGCTTTCTTT. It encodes CASSNAWGTEAFF.

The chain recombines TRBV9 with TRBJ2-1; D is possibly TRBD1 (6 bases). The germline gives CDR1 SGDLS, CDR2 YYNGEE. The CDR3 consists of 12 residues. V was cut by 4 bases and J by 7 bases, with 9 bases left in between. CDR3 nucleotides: TGTGCCAGCAGCATTACAGGGAATGAGCAGTTCTTC. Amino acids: CASSITGNEQFF.